This TCR beta chain was documented in a study of blood T cell repertoires in COVID-19. In the authors' methods: Amplified reference gene primers provided the basis for estimating nucleated cell counts. Sequencing used immunoSEQ multiplex PCR; TCRdb keeps in-frame clones, though not all of them. V and J calls and clone size are as listed in that table; D and trimming were resolved from the DNA. The table has about 50,000 clones, 80% to 90% seen once. The CDR3 spans 12 residues. The V gene lost 3 bases and the J gene lost 9 bases, with 9 bases spanning the gap. This clonotype was sampled from a woman over 75 with COVID-19, enrolled during active disease. The source material was peripheral blood. The gene calls are TRBV12-3 or TRBV12-4 and TRBJ1-5; the D is unclear. The CDR3 sequence is CASSFGESPQHF. The CDR3 DNA reads TGTGCCAGCAGTTTTGGGGAGTCGCCCCAGCATTTT.